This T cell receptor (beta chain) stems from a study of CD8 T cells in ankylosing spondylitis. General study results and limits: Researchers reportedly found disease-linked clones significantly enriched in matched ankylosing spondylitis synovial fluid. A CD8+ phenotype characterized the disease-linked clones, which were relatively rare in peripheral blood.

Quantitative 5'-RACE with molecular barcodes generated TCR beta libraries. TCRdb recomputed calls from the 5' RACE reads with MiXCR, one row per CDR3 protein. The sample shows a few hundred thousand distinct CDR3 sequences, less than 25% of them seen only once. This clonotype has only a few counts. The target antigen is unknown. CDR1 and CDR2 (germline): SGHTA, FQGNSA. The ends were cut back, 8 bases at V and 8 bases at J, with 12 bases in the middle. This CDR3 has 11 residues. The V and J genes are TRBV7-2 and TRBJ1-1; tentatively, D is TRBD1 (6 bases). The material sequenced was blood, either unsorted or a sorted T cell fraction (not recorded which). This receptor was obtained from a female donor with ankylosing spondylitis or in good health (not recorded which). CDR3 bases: TGTGCCAGCGTCTCGGACAGCGAAGCTTTCTTT. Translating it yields CASVSDSEAFF.